Listed here are 20 T cell receptor beta chains from one sample, sequenced in a study of CD8+ T cells in alopecia areata. Reverse transcription of extracted RNA yielded cDNA, which provided the sequencing template. The assay was immunoSEQ multiplex PCR, and TCRdb's table has in-frame clones only and misses some. The data show approximately 150,000 clones, 62% seen once. The sequencing sample was made of CD8+ T cells sorted from blood. Receptor source: a human donor in good health.

V gene TRBV20-1 combines with J gene TRBJ1-1; D gene ambiguous. The germline V gene has CDR1 DFQATT and CDR2 SNEGSKA (reference sequence). The length of the CDR3 is 11 residues. V lost 6 bases, J lost 1 base, and 6 bases lay in between. CDR3 DNA: TGCAGTGCGGCCCGGAACACTGAAGCTTTCTTT. This encodes CSAARNTEAFF.

This clone showed up just a few times. V and J are TRBV5-6 and TRBJ1-2; the D gene is possibly TRBD1 (5 bases). This CDR3 contains 16 residues. Germline assignment: CDR1 SGHDT and CDR2 YYEEEE. The ends were cut back, 0 bases at V and 4 bases at J, with 16 bases in the middle. CDR3 region: CASSLAREPASYGYTF. The CDR3 coding sequence is TGTGCCAGCAGCTTGGCCAGGGAGCCAGCGAGCTATGGCTACACCTTC.

The chain uses TRBV10-3 and TRBJ2-7; 7 bases fit TRBD2. Germline loops: CDR1 ENHRY, CDR2 SYGVKD. After removal of 6 bases from V and 3 bases from J, the junction contained 11 bases not matched to a gene. The CDR3 totals 15 residues. The CDR3 DNA reads TGTGCCATCAGCCTAACCGGGACTACCGTCTACGAGCAGTACTTC. Translating it yields CAISLTGTTVYEQYF.

This clone was observed once. The gene calls are TRBV13 and TRBJ2-3; 14 nucleotides agree with TRBD2. The germline V gene encodes CDR1 PRHDT and CDR2 FYEKMQ (reference sequence). The CDR3 has 17 amino acids. J gave up 4 bases and V 2 bases, and 5 bases lay outside the gene matches. The CDR3 protein is CASSLRLAGGPADTQYF. The CDR3 DNA reads TGTGCCAGCAGCTTACGACTAGCGGGAGGGCCAGCAGATACGCAGTATTTT.

The gene calls are TRBV5-6 and TRBJ1-3, with D perhaps matching TRBD1 (5 bases). The CDR3 is made up of 16 amino acids. Per germline, CDR1 SGHDT and CDR2 YYEEEE. V was trimmed by 2 bases and J by 6 bases, leaving 18 bases between them. For the CDR3, the DNA is TGTGCCAGCAGCTTCGGGACCGGGCATTCAGTAAACACCATATATTTT. Protein sequence: CASSFGTGHSVNTIYF.

The rearrangement links TRBV6-5 to TRBJ2-7; no definite D call. The ends were cut back, 8 bases at V and 1 base at J, with 6 bases in the middle. CDR1 and CDR2 from the germline V gene are MNHEY and SVGAGI. CDR3 length equals 11 residues. CDR3 residues: CASGESYEQYF. The DNA of the CDR3 is TGTGCCAGCGGGGAATCCTACGAGCAGTACTTC.

The chain combines TRBV9 with TRBJ2-1; D might be TRBD1 (5 bases). Germline V CDR1 and CDR2: SGDLS, YYNGEE. The CDR3 extends over 14 amino acids. V dropped 2 bases and J dropped 5 bases, with 11 bases sitting between them. The CDR3 DNA follows: TGTGCCAGCAGCGTTAGTAGGGGTGACAATGAGCAGTTCTTC. It codes for CASSVSRGDNEQFF.

V is TRBV7-9 and J is TRBJ2-7; D possibly matches TRBD1 or TRBD2 (5 bases each). CDR1 SEHNR and CDR2 FQNEAQ come from the germline V gene (reference sequence). V was cut by 8 bases and J by 0 bases, with 14 bases left in between. There are 14 residues in the CDR3. The CDR3 sequence: CASGSGASSYEQYF. In DNA, the CDR3 is TGTGCCAGCGGTTCCGGGGCAAGCTCCTACGAGCAGTACTTC.

The chain carries TRBV10-3 and TRBJ1-1; D is perhaps TRBD1 (5 bases). This CDR3 is built from 14 residues. V was clipped by 4 bases and J by 4 bases, with 13 bases between them. CDR1 ENHRY and CDR2 SYGVKD come from the germline V gene. The CDR3 DNA follows: TGTGCCATCAGTGCGGGCAGGGAGATCACTGAAGCTTTCTTT. It yields the protein CAISAGREITEAFF.

This clone was seen more than once but under ten times. V gene TRBV5-6 combines with J gene TRBJ2-5; 7 nucleotides align to TRBD2. With V trimmed by 4 bases and J by 2 bases, 5 bases remained unmatched. Germline CDR1 and CDR2: SGHDT and YYEEEE. CDR3 length: 14 residues. The CDR3 DNA follows: TGTGCCAGCAGCCGCTCTAGCGGACAAGAGACCCAGTACTTC. It specifies CASSRSSGQETQYF.

V is TRBV5-1 and J is TRBJ2-7; TRBD1 is a possible D gene (6 bases). Germline assignment: CDR1 SGHRS and CDR2 YFSETQ. This CDR3 spans 15 amino acids. Trimming removed 5 bases at V and 2 bases at J, with 17 bases between. CDR3 coding DNA: TGCGCCAGCAGGGGTCTCCAGGGGCCCACCTACGAGCAGTACTTC. It translates to CASRGLQGPTYEQYF.

The chain joins TRBV13 to TRBJ1-2; no clear D. Germline-derived CDR1 and CDR2 are PRHDT and FYEKMQ (reference sequence). This CDR3 has 8 amino acids. Trimming took off 5 bases at V and 13 bases at J, with 5 bases between the two ends. The CDR3 DNA sequence: TGTGCCAGCAGCCCGAGCACCTTC. The encoded protein is CASSPSTF.

This sequence joins TRBV15 and TRBJ2-6; no clear D. V lost 5 bases and J lost 3, with 8 bases in between. The CDR3 loop spans 14 amino acids. CDR1 is LNHNV, CDR2 YYDKDF, per germline (reference sequence). The CDR3 is CATSGTIGANVLTF. CDR3 DNA sequence: TGTGCCACCAGCGGCACGATTGGGGCCAACGTCCTGACTTTC.

J is TRBJ1-1 and V is TRBV5-4, with a weak D call TRBD1 (5 bases). This CDR3 contains 17 residues. The V end lost 4 bases, the J end lost 3 bases, and 22 bases lay between the germline ends. CDR1 and CDR2 from the germline V gene are SGHNT and YYREEE (reference sequence). The CDR3 sequence is CASSAGTPLQGYTEAFF. DNA for the CDR3: TGTGCCAGCAGCGCGGGGACTCCCCTCCAAGGATACACTGAAGCTTTCTTT.

The chain is built from TRBV4-1 and TRBJ2-5; 7 nucleotides align to TRBD2. The length of the CDR3 is 15 residues. J gave up 4 bases and V 0 bases, and 5 bases lay outside the gene matches. Germline V gives CDR1 MGHRA, CDR2 YSYEKL. CDR3 nucleotide sequence: TGCGCCAGCAGCCAAGAACGCGGGAGTGGAGAGACCCAGTACTTC. It translates to CASSQERGSGETQYF.

This clone was counted between two and nine times. This chain joins TRBV28 and TRBJ2-2; TRBD2 might be the D (6 bases). V was clipped by 7 bases and J by 7 bases, with 16 bases between them. Germline CDR1 reads MDHEN; CDR2 reads SYDVKM. This CDR3 is built from 14 residues. The CDR3 DNA is TGTGCCAGCACTACAAACGGGGGTATCGGGGAGCTGTTTTTT. As protein: CASTTNGGIGELFF.

The chain has TRBV2 and TRBJ2-2; D ambiguous. The CDR3 consists of 14 residues. From germline, CDR1 is SNHLY and CDR2 FYNNEI. Trimming left V 2 bases short and J 3 bases short, with 7 bases between. The CDR3 protein is CASSEQQYTGELFF. DNA of the CDR3: TGTGCCAGCAGTGAACAGCAGTACACCGGGGAGCTGTTTTTT. Using reference TRBV2 and TRBJ2-2 for the parts outside the CDR3, the full variable domain is EPEVTQTPSHQVTQMGQEVILRCVPISNHLYFYWYRQILGQKVEFLVSFYNNEISEKSEIFDDQFSVERPDGSNFTLKIRSTKLEDSAMYFCASSEQQYTGELFFGEGSRLTVL.

The chain has TRBV7-9 and TRBJ1-2, with 8 bases fitting TRBD1. The CDR3 is 13 residues long. V dropped 7 bases and J dropped 6; count of bases not matched to a gene: 7. CDR1 and CDR2 from the germline V gene are SEHNR and FQNEAQ (reference sequence). The CDR3 is CASTKTGADGYTF. The CDR3 bases are TGTGCCAGCACCAAGACAGGGGCTGATGGCTACACCTTC.

V usage is TRBV29-1 and J usage is TRBJ1-2, with unresolved D. Germline V gives CDR1 SQVTM, CDR2 ANQGSEA. The V and J ends lost 0 bases and 4 bases respectively, with 3 bases between them. The CDR3 is 11 amino acids. The CDR3 reads CSVEEGYGYTF. The CDR3 nucleotides are TGCAGCGTTGAAGAGGGCTATGGCTACACCTTC. Complete variable domain (other parts from reference TRBV29-1 and TRBJ1-2): SAVISQKPSRDICQRGTSLTIQCQVDSQVTMMFWYRQQPGQSLTLIATANQGSEATYESGFVIDKFPISRPNLTFSTLTVSNMSPEDSSIYLCSVEEGYGYTFGSGTRLTVV.

The chain carries TRBV29-1 and TRBJ2-1, with 11 bases fitting TRBD1. Trimming took 7 bases from V and 3 from J; bases not matched to a gene: 5. This CDR3 has 14 residues. Germline lookup yields CDR1 SQVTM and CDR2 ANQGSEA. The CDR3 DNA reads as TGCAGCGGCGCCGGGACAGGGGGCTACAATGAGCAGTTCTTC. Protein sequence: CSGAGTGGYNEQFF.